One sample yielded the 3 T cell receptor beta chains listed below, sequenced in a study of T cells in Graves' hyperthyroidism and ophthalmopathy. Regions amplified from RNA transcripts were the TCR beta CDR3 regions. In the first-round RT-PCR of the TCR CDR3, the HTBI primer set was used. TCRdb reanalysed the multiplex PCR reads using MiXCR and keeps one entry per CDR3 protein. The sample yields some 600,000 distinct CDR3 sequences, about 15% seen once. Material: blood. Every receptor here comes from a woman aged 30 to 39 with Graves' hyperthyroidism that later progressed to Graves' ophthalmopathy.

This clonotype was seen only once. The germline gene is not matched at one end of the junction; a read error may be the cause. The rearrangement links TRBV5-1 to TRBJ1-1; D is ambiguous. CDR1 and CDR2 (germline): SGHRS, YFSETQ. The CDR3 runs 16 residues. The DNA of the CDR3 is TGCGCCAGCAGCTTTTCCCAGGTTGGAATGAACACTGATGCTTTCTTT. Protein: CASSFSQVGMNTDAFF. Based on the CDR3 plus reference TRBV5-1 and TRBJ1-1, the full variable domain is KAGVTQTPRYLIKTRGQQVTLSCSPISGHRSVSWYQQTPGQGLQFLFEYFSETQRNKGNFPGRFSGRQFSNSRSEMNVSTLELGDSALYLCASSFSQVGMNTDAFFGQGTRLTVV.

The rearrangement links TRBV2 to TRBJ2-7; 9 bases agree with TRBD2. V was pared by 6 bases and J by 4 bases, with 7 bases of the junction left unmatched. Germline V gene lookup returns CDR1 SNHLY and CDR2 FYNNEI. There are 14 residues in the CDR3. CDR3: CASRKLAGAYEQYF. The CDR3 DNA sequence: TGTGCCAGCAGAAAACTAGCGGGTGCTTACGAGCAGTACTTC.

The V gene is TRBV30, the J gene TRBJ2-7; D remains unclear. Germline loops: CDR1 GTSNPN, CDR2 SVGIG (reference sequence). Trimming shortened V by 3 bases and J by 6 bases, and 9 bases separated the two germline ends. The CDR3 consists of 11 residues. CDR3 nucleotides: TGTGCCTGGAGCGGCCAGTTCGAGCAGTACTTC. Translated, it gives CAWSGQFEQYF.